This TCR beta chain was captured by sequencing in a study of STAT3 mutations in large granular lymphocyte leukemia. About the study: 40% of treated T-LGLL patients showed hematologic response to immunosuppression. Study-wide findings and caveats: In T-cell large granular lymphocyte leukemia, about half of patients showed multiple immunodominant subclonotypes. In several patients, dominant TCR clone burden exceeded STAT3 mutant burden.

Concerning this clone itself: Antigen specificity is unknown.

The CDR3 length is 14 residues. CDR1 is GTSNPN, CDR2 SVGIG, per germline (reference sequence). Trimming shortened V by 5 bases and J by 5 bases, and 19 bases separated the two germline ends. Sequencing was performed with immunoSEQ multiplex PCR; in TCRdb, only in-frame clones are kept and a portion is missing. Of approximately 2,500 clones in the sample, 50% to 75% are singletons; the top ten hold around 89%. This chain connects TRBV30 to TRBJ2-7; D perhaps matches TRBD2 (7 bases). The TCR originated in a man aged 60-69 years with T-cell large granular lymphocyte leukemia. Some clones in this sample may be carry-over from other donors' samples. The material sequenced was peripheral blood mononuclear cells. The CDR3 loop reads CAWSGGSRGNEQYF. In nucleotides, the CDR3 is TGTGCCTGGTCCGGGGGGAGCAGGGGTAACGAGCAGTACTTC.